The 27 T cell receptor beta chains in this list originate from one sample, sequenced in a study of blood T cell repertoires in COVID-19. This table comes from immunoSEQ multiplex PCR, and its TCRdb copy is limited to in-frame clones, with some not included. The table includes 35,000 to 50,000 clones, roughly 71% detected once. The sequenced sample was peripheral blood. The receptors originated from a man aged 80 or over with acute or convalescent COVID-19.

The chain is built from TRBV28 and TRBJ2-7; TRBD2 matches at 7 bases. Germline V lookup: CDR1 MDHEN, CDR2 SYDVKM. This CDR3 comprises 12 residues. V shed 6 bases, J shed 5 bases, and the junction held 4 bases outside the gene matches. The CDR3 reads CASRAGENEQYF. The CDR3 region has the DNA TGTGCCAGCAGGGCGGGAGAAAACGAGCAGTACTTC.

The chain employs TRBV27 and TRBJ2-3, with D perhaps matching TRBD2 (7 bases). The V end lost 6 bases, the J end lost 1 base, and 26 bases lay between the germline ends. This CDR3 spans 19 amino acids. CDR1 MNHEY and CDR2 SMNVEV come from the germline V gene (reference sequence). Here the CDR3 DNA reads TGTGCCAGCAGCACCCTAGCTAGGGGGGGGCCGCTTGGCACAGATACGCAGTATTTT. It is translated as CASSTLARGGPLGTDTQYF.

The chain has TRBV5-4 and TRBJ1-1; TRBD1 matches 11 bases. Germline lookup yields CDR1 SGHNT and CDR2 YYREEE (reference sequence). V trimming: 4 bases; J trimming: 4 bases; junction bases outside the gene matches: 12. This CDR3 comprises 17 residues. DNA for the CDR3: TGTGCCAGCAGCCGCCCCCCAAGGACAGGGGGCGGCACTGAAGCTTTCTTT. This encodes CASSRPPRTGGGTEAFF.

V gene TRBV5-1 combines with J gene TRBJ2-2; 12 nucleotides line up with TRBD2. V was clipped by 0 bases and J by 4 bases; unmatched bases: 7. The germline V gene encodes CDR1 SGHRS and CDR2 YFSETQ. This CDR3 has 18 residues. CDR3 coding DNA: TGCGCCAGCAGCTTGGCCAATCCTAGCGGGAGGGCCACCGGGGAGCTGTTTTTT. This gives the protein CASSLANPSGRATGELFF.

This clone was seen more than once but under ten times. The chain couples TRBV18 to TRBJ1-1; no clear D. Per the germline V gene, CDR1 is KGHSH and CDR2 is LQKENI. The CDR3 has 14 amino acids. V was clipped by 2 bases and J by 3 bases, with 10 bases between them. The CDR3 loop reads CASSPGFEDTEAFF. The DNA of the CDR3 is TGTGCCAGCTCACCAGGGTTCGAGGACACTGAAGCTTTCTTT.

This clone was counted between two and nine times. V gene TRBV18 combines with J gene TRBJ1-2; 10 bases agree with TRBD1. The CDR3 contains 16 residues. J gave up 4 bases and V 3 bases, and 8 bases lay outside the gene matches. Germline-derived CDR1 and CDR2 are KGHSH and LQKENI. The CDR3 here is CASSPGQGLDRYGYTF. In nucleotides, the CDR3 is TGTGCCAGCTCACCGGGACAGGGGTTAGACCGCTATGGCTACACCTTC. Full variable domain (rest looked up from reference TRBV18 and TRBJ1-2): NAGVMQNPRHLVRRRGQEARLRCSPMKGHSHVYWYRQLPEEGLKFMVYLQKENIIDESGMPKERFSAEFPKEGPSILRIQQVVRGDSAAYFCASSPGQGLDRYGYTFGSGTRLTVV.

The chain uses TRBV9 and TRBJ2-3; TRBD1 is a possible D gene (5 bases). V lost 0 bases and J lost 4, with 6 bases in between. This CDR3 has 13 amino acids. Germline V lookup: CDR1 SGDLS, CDR2 YYNGEE. In nucleotides, the CDR3 is TGTGCCAGCAGCGTAGGGGGCGCAGATACGCAGTATTTT. Protein: CASSVGGADTQYF.

This rearrangement joins TRBV6-5 to TRBJ2-3, with 13 bases fitting TRBD2. The CDR3 runs 15 residues. V dropped 8 bases and J dropped 3; count of bases not matched to a gene: 5. Germline V CDR1 and CDR2: MNHEY, SVGAGI. In DNA form, the CDR3 reads TGTGCCAGCGGTCGACTAGCGGGGGGAACAGATACGCAGTATTTT. It yields the protein CASGRLAGGTDTQYF.

The rearrangement uses TRBV7-9 and TRBJ2-7; perhaps TRBD2 as D (7 bases). The CDR3 consists of 14 residues. The V gene lost 5 bases and the J gene lost 2 bases, with 13 bases spanning the gap. CDR1 and CDR2 from the germline V gene are SEHNR and FQNEAQ (reference sequence). The chain's CDR3 is CASSPRGGAYEQYF. As DNA, the CDR3 is TGTGCCAGCAGCCCAAGGGGGGGAGCCTACGAGCAGTACTTC. Full variable domain (rest looked up from reference TRBV7-9 and TRBJ2-7): DTGVSQNPRHKITKRGQNVTFRCDPISEHNRLYWYRQTLGQGPEFLTYFQNEAQLEKSRLLSDRFSAERPKGSFSTLEIQRTEQGDSAMYLCASSPRGGAYEQYFGPGTRLTVT.

This clone was found a few times. DNA for the CDR3: TGTGCCAGCGGCCTTCCCACCTCTGGGGCCAACGTCCTGACTTTC. Translating it yields CASGLPTSGANVLTF. The chain recombines TRBV28 with TRBJ2-6; D remains unclear. The CDR3 consists of 15 residues. Germline V gene data show CDR1 as MDHEN and CDR2 as SYDVKM. V shed 8 bases and J shed 0 bases, with 11 bases lying between them.

The CDR3 nucleotides read TGTGCCAGCTCATTCCAGGGGGCCGCAGATACGCAGTATTTT. It translates to CASSFQGAADTQYF. This chain links TRBV18 with TRBJ2-3, with TRBD1 identical over 8 bases. V dropped 5 bases and J dropped 4; count of bases not matched to a gene: 5. Germline CDR1 KGHSH, CDR2 LQKENI. The CDR3 spans 14 residues. The full variable domain, in which reference TRBV18 and TRBJ2-3 provide the parts outside the CDR3, is NAGVMQNPRHLVRRRGQEARLRCSPMKGHSHVYWYRQLPEEGLKFMVYLQKENIIDESGMPKERFSAEFPKEGPSILRIQQVVRGDSAAYFCASSFQGAADTQYFGPGTRLTVL.

The chain carries TRBV12-5 and TRBJ2-7; D not resolved. The CDR3 extends over 11 amino acids. The V end lost 7 bases, the J end lost 3 bases, and 7 bases lay between the germline ends. Per germline, CDR1 LGHNT and CDR2 FRNRAP. The CDR3 spells CASAGVYEQYF. The CDR3 coding sequence is TGTGCTAGTGCCGGAGTCTACGAGCAGTACTTC.

The table lists this clone with a few counts. The CDR3 coding sequence is TGCGCCAGCAGCCCAACAAATCGACGGGCTAACTATGGCTACACCTTC. As protein: CASSPTNRRANYGYTF. V gene TRBV5-1 combines with J gene TRBJ1-2; D is uncertain. The CDR3 has 16 amino acids. With 4 bases removed from V and 0 bases from J, the gap between germline ends came to 16 bases. The germline gives CDR1 SGHRS, CDR2 YFSETQ.

This clone was seen a single time. This rearrangement joins TRBV3-1 (or the pseudogene TRBV3-2) to TRBJ2-1; 10 bases map to TRBD2. This CDR3 region has 16 residues. Looked up from germline, CDR1 is LGHDT and CDR2 is YNNKEL (reference sequence). The V segment lost 2 bases and the J segment 4 bases; nucleotides outside the gene matches: 5. The CDR3 sequence: CASSQKREGIYNEQFF. The CDR3, as DNA: TGTGCCAGCAGCCAAAAGCGGGAGGGTATATACAATGAGCAGTTCTTC.

This clone was seen a handful of times. The chain recombines TRBV7-2 with TRBJ2-3; 10 bases agree with TRBD2. The junction had 3 bases not matched to a gene; V was cut back by 8 bases and J by 1 base. The CDR3 consists of 14 residues. The V gene's germline CDR1 is SGHTA and CDR2 FQGNSA. CDR3 sequence reads: CASQGTSGTDTQYF. The CDR3 nucleotides read TGTGCCAGCCAAGGGACTAGCGGCACAGATACGCAGTATTTT.

This rearrangement joins TRBV19 to TRBJ1-2; a possible D gene is TRBD1 (6 bases). The CDR3 length is 18 residues. From germline, CDR1 is LNHDA and CDR2 SQIVND (reference sequence). V was pared by 5 bases and J by 7 bases, with 29 bases between. CDR3 region: CASSSRTATLNLGSGYTF. The CDR3 DNA is TGTGCCAGTAGTTCCAGGACAGCCACCCTTAATCTTGGTAGTGGCTACACCTTC.

This CDR3 is CSASPEIYEQYF. CDR3 coding DNA: TGCAGTGCCAGTCCGGAGATTTACGAGCAGTACTTC. The chain combines TRBV20-1 with TRBJ2-7; D gene ambiguous. CDR3 size: 12 residues. Germline CDR1 and CDR2: DFQATT and SNEGSKA (reference sequence). V shed 6 bases and J shed 4 bases, with 13 bases lying between them.

This chain joins TRBV20-1 and TRBJ1-5; D is perhaps TRBD1 (6 bases). The CDR3 runs 15 residues. The germline V gene encodes CDR1 DFQATT and CDR2 SNEGSKA (reference sequence). V lost 3 bases to trimming and J lost 2 bases, with 14 bases between them. The CDR3 DNA sequence: TGCAGTGCTAGTGGGGGAGGGGGTGGCAATCAGCCCCAGCATTTT. Its translation: CSASGGGGGNQPQHF.

This clone has a handful of counts. V usage is TRBV27 and J usage is TRBJ2-7; TRBD1 might be the D (6 bases). The CDR3 extends over 14 amino acids. CDR1 MNHEY and CDR2 SMNVEV come from the germline V gene (reference sequence). The V end lost 2 bases, the J end lost 5 bases, and 13 bases lay between the germline ends. DNA for the CDR3: TGTGCCAGCAGTTTACATCAGGGGCGAGACGAGCAGTACTTC. It encodes CASSLHQGRDEQYF.

Turning to this clone: Additional DNA sequences in this sample encode the identical CDR3. V and J are TRBV3-1 (or the pseudogene TRBV3-2) and TRBJ1-1; TRBD1 might be the D (5 bases). CDR1 and CDR2 (germline): LGHDT, YNNKEL (reference sequence). This CDR3 spans 14 amino acids. Trimming cost V 4 bases and J 2 bases, with 11 bases left between them. CDR3 in amino acids: CASSLVGANTEAFF. The CDR3 coding sequence is TGTGCCAGCAGCCTGGTAGGGGCCAACACTGAAGCTTTCTTT.

The J gene is TRBJ2-6, the V gene TRBV6-6; 7 bases are shared with TRBD1. The CDR3 contains 15 residues. V dropped 5 bases and J dropped 2; count of bases not matched to a gene: 3. Germline V CDR1 and CDR2: MNHNY, SVGAGI (reference sequence). For the CDR3, the DNA is TGTGCCAGCAGTCCCACAGGGGCTGGGGCCAACGTCCTGACTTTC. Translation gives CASSPTGAGANVLTF.

The sample holds one count of this clone. The chain has TRBV5-8 and TRBJ2-1; 9 nucleotides agree with TRBD1. Trimming took 2 bases from V and 6 from J; bases not matched to a gene: 6. Germline V gene sequence: CDR1 SGHTS, CDR2 YDEGEE. The CDR3 has 15 residues. CDR3 nucleotide sequence: TGTGCCAGCAGCTTCCCGGACAGGGGTTTCAATGAGCAGTTCTTC. It is translated as CASSFPDRGFNEQFF.

The chain uses TRBV12-3 or TRBV12-4 and TRBJ1-4; a weak D match, TRBD1 (5 bases). V lost 3 bases and J 5 bases, leaving 7 bases between the germline ends. The CDR3 has 13 amino acids. Written as DNA, the CDR3 is TGTGCCAGCAGTTTGGCAGGGAATGAAAAACTGTTTTTT. Encoded protein: CASSLAGNEKLFF.

The chain employs TRBV10-3 and TRBJ2-1, with D tentatively TRBD2 (5 bases). CDR3 length: 12 amino acids. CDR1 is ENHRY and CDR2 is SYGVKD in the germline V gene. V was clipped by 3 bases and J by 8 bases, with 8 bases between them. The CDR3 loop is CAISEPRDEQFF. The CDR3 DNA reads as TGTGCCATCAGTGAACCGCGGGATGAGCAGTTCTTC.

The chain is built from TRBV7-8 and TRBJ1-2; TRBD1 agrees at 7 bases. The CDR3 runs 16 residues. CDR1 SGHVS and CDR2 FQNEAQ come from the germline V gene. J lost 4 bases, V lost 3 bases, and 11 bases had no gene match. The CDR3 DNA reads as TGTGCCAGCAGCTTGCGGACAGGACTCGACGCCTATGGCTACACCTTC. Protein: CASSLRTGLDAYGYTF.

This clone has just a few counts. Here the CDR3 DNA reads TGCGCCAGCCTTGGAGGCCTGGGCGGGGAGCTGTTTTTT. Translation gives CASLGGLGGELFF. This sequence joins TRBV10-2 and TRBJ2-2, with a weak D call TRBD2 (5 bases). The V gene's germline CDR1 is WSHSY and CDR2 SAAADI. This CDR3 region has 13 residues. With 8 bases removed from V and 7 bases from J, the gap between germline ends came to 14 bases.

The chain links TRBV29-1 to TRBJ2-3; D not resolved. V shed 4 bases and J shed 1 base, with 6 bases lying between them. This CDR3 has 12 residues. CDR1 is SQVTM and CDR2 is ANQGSEA in the germline V gene. CDR3: CSVGARTDTQYF. CDR3 DNA sequence: TGCAGCGTTGGAGCTCGCACAGATACGCAGTATTTT.